A single sample gave rise to the 27 T cell receptor beta chains below, sequenced in a study of a mutant IDH1 vaccine in newly diagnosed glioma. The table came from immunoSEQ multiplex PCR; TCRdb's copy has only in-frame clones and leaves some out. Of about 30,000 clones listed, around 80% are singletons. These receptors have no known antigen. Time point indicated: week 23, last vaccination. A single vaccine dose contained 300 ug of mutant IDH1 20-mer peptide, and topical imiquimod was used with it. Here the sequenced sample was PBMCs, taken from a glioma patient whose treatment included an IDH1 peptide vaccine. These receptors originate from a woman aged 18-30 years with glioma.

This CDR3 reads CASSQDRGVGYNEQFF. For the CDR3, the DNA is TGCGCCAGCAGCCAAGATCGCGGAGTGGGCTACAATGAGCAGTTCTTC. The chain employs TRBV4-1 and TRBJ2-1, with D unresolved. The germline gives CDR1 MGHRA, CDR2 YSYEKL. The V end was cut by 0 bases, the J end by 3 bases, with 12 bases between. This CDR3 is built from 16 residues.

The J gene is TRBJ1-2, the V gene TRBV28, with 12 positions matching TRBD1. Germline values: CDR1 MDHEN, CDR2 SYDVKM. This CDR3 is 19 amino acids long. With 4 bases clipped from V and 4 bases from J, the junction kept 16 bases outside the gene matches. The CDR3 sequence is CASSYRALGTGGDGYGYTF. Here the CDR3 DNA reads TGTGCCAGCAGTTACCGTGCCCTCGGGACAGGGGGCGATGGCTATGGCTACACCTTC.

The rearrangement joins TRBV6-5 to TRBJ1-6, with D possibly TRBD1 on 5 matching bases. Germline CDR1 MNHEY, CDR2 SVGAGI. Trimming left V 1 base short and J 7 bases short, with 11 bases between. This CDR3 is 15 amino acids long. DNA of the CDR3: TGTGCCAGCAGTTACTTCGCAGGGAGGAATTCACCCCTCCACTTT. Translation: CASSYFAGRNSPLHF.

The chain uses TRBV14 and TRBJ1-3; D is unclear. The CDR3 length is 16 residues. Germline V lookup: CDR1 SGHDN, CDR2 FVKESK. V lost 2 bases to trimming and J lost 1 base, with 12 bases between them. CDR3 in amino acids: CASSQLNIISGNTIYF. The CDR3 coding sequence is TGTGCCAGCAGCCAACTCAATATCATTTCTGGAAACACCATATATTTT.

The rearrangement links TRBV13 to TRBJ1-1, with D unclear. Germline V gives CDR1 PRHDT, CDR2 FYEKMQ (reference sequence). This CDR3 is 13 amino acids long. Trimming left V 4 bases short and J 1 base short, with 7 bases between. The CDR3 sequence is CASSYGGNTEAFF. Written as DNA, the CDR3 is TGTGCCAGCAGCTATGGAGGGAACACTGAAGCTTTCTTT. The complete variable domain, with remaining parts taken from reference TRBV13 and TRBJ1-1, reads AAGVIQSPRHLIKEKRETATLKCYPIPRHDTVYWYQQGPGQDPQFLISFYEKMQSDKGSIPDRFSAQQFSDYHSELNMSSLELGDSALYFCASSYGGNTEAFFGQGTRLTVV.

This chain joins TRBV7-2 and TRBJ1-1; D perhaps matches TRBD1 (6 bases). CDR3 length equals 15 residues. In germline, CDR1 is SGHTA, CDR2 FQGNSA. Trimming pared 0 bases from V and 5 bases from J, leaving 13 bases between. CDR3 bases: TGTGCCAGCAGCTTAGCAACAGGGATGAGGACTGAAGCTTTCTTT. Translated, it gives CASSLATGMRTEAFF.

The CDR3 loop reads CASSEVIGSGSGELFF. The CDR3 DNA sequence: TGTGCCAGCAGTGAGGTAATCGGGAGTGGCTCCGGGGAGCTGTTTTTT. The chain recombines TRBV6-1 with TRBJ2-2, with D possibly being TRBD2 (6 bases). With 3 bases removed from V and 6 bases from J, the gap between germline ends came to 17 bases. CDR1 is MNHNS, CDR2 SASEGT, per germline. The CDR3 covers 16 residues.

The chain joins TRBV19 to TRBJ1-5; 8 nucleotides agree with TRBD1. Germline-derived CDR1 and CDR2 are LNHDA and SQIVND (reference sequence). With V trimmed by 5 bases and J by 5 bases, 8 bases remained unmatched. This CDR3 has 15 residues. The CDR3: CASSFTDRVDQPQHF. The CDR3 nucleotides are TGTGCCAGTAGTTTCACGGACAGGGTTGATCAGCCCCAGCATTTT.

V usage is TRBV4-2 and J usage is TRBJ2-3; D remains ambiguous. V shed 1 base and J shed 7 bases, with 12 bases lying between them. Germline V CDR1 and CDR2: LGHNA, YNFKEQ. This CDR3 is 14 amino acids long. The CDR3 region is CASSQGSGTNTQYF. The CDR3 DNA reads as TGTGCCAGCAGCCAAGGGTCTGGCACTAATACGCAGTATTTT.

Here the CDR3 DNA reads TGTGCCAGCAAAGTGGGGATGAACACTGAAGCTTTCTTT. Its translation: CASKVGMNTEAFF. The chain joins TRBV2 to TRBJ1-1; D is unclear. This CDR3 spans 13 amino acids. Trimming shortened V by 7 bases and J by 0 bases, and 9 bases separated the two germline ends. From germline, CDR1 is SNHLY and CDR2 FYNNEI.

The chain has TRBV7-9 and TRBJ1-3; tentative D call: TRBD1 (5 bases). This CDR3 has 15 residues. Trimming took off 7 bases at V and 0 bases at J, with 13 bases between the two ends. The V gene's germline CDR1 is SEHNR and CDR2 FQNEAQ (reference sequence). The CDR3 bases are TGTGCCAGCATCCCTTCAGGGAACTCTGGAAACACCATATATTTT. Its protein is CASIPSGNSGNTIYF. Using reference TRBV7-9 and TRBJ1-3 for the parts outside the CDR3, the full variable domain is DTGVSQNPRHKITKRGQNVTFRCDPISEHNRLYWYRQTLGQGPEFLTYFQNEAQLEKSRLLSDRFSAERPKGSFSTLEIQRTEQGDSAMYLCASIPSGNSGNTIYFGEGSWLTVV.

This clone has a single count. The chain couples TRBV5-6 to TRBJ1-1, with a possible D match to TRBD1 (6 bases). The CDR3 runs 13 residues. The V end lost 3 bases, the J end lost 9 bases, and 15 bases lay between the germline ends. Per germline, CDR1 SGHDT and CDR2 YYEEEE. The CDR3 DNA reads as TGTGCCAGCAGCTCCGAACAGGGTTCCCAAGCTTTCTTT. Translation gives CASSSEQGSQAFF.

Only a few counts were recorded for this clone. V usage is TRBV5-1 and J usage is TRBJ2-3; no reliable D call. V lost 4 bases and J lost 3, with 12 bases in between. Germline V gene data show CDR1 as SGHRS and CDR2 as YFSETQ. The CDR3 consists of 14 residues. The CDR3 reads CASSPPDPTDTQYF. CDR3 bases: TGCGCCAGCAGCCCTCCTGACCCGACAGATACGCAGTATTTT. Looking up the rest from reference TRBV5-1 and TRBJ2-3 gives the full variable domain: KAGVTQTPRYLIKTRGQQVTLSCSPISGHRSVSWYQQTPGQGLQFLFEYFSETQRNKGNFPGRFSGRQFSNSRSEMNVSTLELGDSALYLCASSPPDPTDTQYFGPGTRLTVL.

This chain links TRBV27 with TRBJ2-1, with D perhaps TRBD2 (6 bases). Germline CDR1 reads MNHEY; CDR2 reads SMNVEV (reference sequence). CDR3 size: 13 residues. The V gene lost 6 bases and the J gene lost 4 bases, with 10 bases spanning the gap. CDR3 nucleotide sequence: TGTGCCAGCAGGATGAGCGGGTACAATGAGCAGTTCTTC. The encoded protein is CASRMSGYNEQFF.

The chain uses TRBV2 and TRBJ2-7; 13 bases are shared with TRBD2. The CDR3 length is 16 residues. CDR1 and CDR2 (germline): SNHLY, FYNNEI. The J segment lost 4 bases and the V segment lost 7 bases, leaving 10 bases of the junction unmatched. The chain's CDR3 is CASTSDGTSGKYEQYF. CDR3 bases: TGTGCCAGCACCTCCGATGGGACTAGCGGGAAGTACGAGCAGTACTTC.

CDR3 amino acids: CASSYSGVRTEAFF. DNA of the CDR3: TGTGCCAGCAGTTACTCCGGGGTCCGCACTGAAGCTTTCTTT. This chain joins TRBV6-6 and TRBJ1-1; no firm D call. The V end was cut by 0 bases, the J end by 4 bases, with 9 bases between. The germline V gene encodes CDR1 MNHNY and CDR2 SVGAGI (reference sequence). This CDR3 comprises 14 residues.

This chain joins TRBV11-2 and TRBJ2-7; 7 bases align to TRBD2. CDR3 length: 12 residues. CDR1 and CDR2 (germline): SGHAT, FQNNGV. The trim removed 0 bases at V and 11 bases at J, leaving 4 bases unmatched. As DNA, the CDR3 is TGTGCCAGCAGCTTAGATCGGGGGGTCGAGTACTTC. It yields the protein CASSLDRGVEYF.

The chain has TRBV7-8 and TRBJ2-7; unclear D gene. Germline V gives CDR1 SGHVS, CDR2 FQNEAQ. This CDR3 is built from 14 residues. Trimming took 8 bases from V and 1 from J, leaving 15 bases between them. The CDR3 nucleotides read TGTGCCAGCCGTGTCAACTACGGATCCTACGAGCAGTACTTC. This codes for CASRVNYGSYEQYF.

The CDR3 sequence is CASSRGAFASTDTQYF. The CDR3 DNA follows: TGTGCCAGCTCGCGGGGGGCCTTCGCTAGCACAGATACGCAGTATTTT. The rearrangement uses TRBV18 and TRBJ2-3; TRBD2 matches at 8 bases. CDR1 is KGHSH and CDR2 is LQKENI in the germline V gene. The CDR3 sequence is 16 residues long. V was pared by 6 bases and J by 0 bases, with 8 bases of the junction left unmatched.

The chain joins TRBV19 to TRBJ2-7; D gene ambiguous. Between the trimmed V and J ends, which lost 6 bases and 0 bases, there was a span of 12 bases. Germline V gene data show CDR1 as LNHDA and CDR2 as SQIVND (reference sequence). The CDR3 loop spans 14 amino acids. CDR3 region: CASSPTGYSYEQYF. Written as DNA, the CDR3 is TGTGCCAGTAGCCCGACGGGCTACTCCTACGAGCAGTACTTC.

V gene TRBV7-2 combines with J gene TRBJ2-1, with D possibly TRBD2 on 6 matching bases. This CDR3 region has 15 residues. The germline V and J ends were trimmed by 5 bases and 8 bases, with 19 bases remaining between them. Germline-derived CDR1 and CDR2 are SGHTA and FQGNSA. CDR3 in amino acids: CASSGVAGMRDEQFF. The CDR3 bases are TGTGCCAGCAGCGGCGTGGCGGGGATGAGGGATGAGCAGTTCTTC.

In DNA form, the CDR3 reads TGTGCCAGTAGTGTGACAGGGATGCGAGAGACCCAGTACTTC. Protein sequence: CASSVTGMRETQYF. The chain combines TRBV19 with TRBJ2-5; TRBD1 matches at 7 bases. The V segment lost 5 bases and the J segment 4 bases; nucleotides outside the gene matches: 7. The CDR3 runs 14 residues. Germline assignment: CDR1 LNHDA and CDR2 SQIVND (reference sequence).

The chain is built from TRBV13 and TRBJ2-7; 8 bases map to TRBD2. Germline CDR1 and CDR2: PRHDT and FYEKMQ (reference sequence). Unmatched junction bases numbered 11, after V lost 2 bases and J lost 2 bases. The CDR3 is 17 residues long. The CDR3 DNA follows: TGTGCCAGCAGCTTAAGTGGCGCGGGGGGCGAAGCCTACGAGCAGTACTTC. Translation gives CASSLSGAGGEAYEQYF.

The chain is built from TRBV10-3 and TRBJ1-2, with D perhaps TRBD1 (6 bases). CDR3 length equals 13 residues. Germline CDR1 and CDR2: ENHRY and SYGVKD. Trimming removed 10 bases at V and 7 bases at J, with 19 bases between. DNA for the CDR3: TGTGCCAGCTTCAAGGGGGGCGTCGGTGGCTACACCTTC. Translating it yields CASFKGGVGGYTF.

The chain joins TRBV7-2 to TRBJ1-1; D may be TRBD1 (6 bases). The CDR3 loop spans 15 amino acids. The ends were cut back, 8 bases at V and 4 bases at J, with 20 bases in the middle. Germline V CDR1 and CDR2: SGHTA, FQGNSA. The CDR3: CASGRQDALGTEAFF. As DNA, the CDR3 is TGTGCCAGCGGGAGACAGGATGCCTTAGGCACTGAAGCTTTCTTT. Based on the CDR3 plus reference TRBV7-2 and TRBJ1-1, the full variable domain is GAGVSQSPSNKVTEKGKDVELRCDPISGHTALYWYRQSLGQGLEFLIYFQGNSAPDKSGLPSDRFSAERTGGSVSTLTIQRTQQEDSAVYLCASGRQDALGTEAFFGQGTRLTVV.

The chain couples TRBV7-3 to TRBJ2-5; no clear D gene. Germline CDR1 reads SGHTA; CDR2 reads FQGTGA. The CDR3 sequence is 13 residues long. The germline V and J ends were trimmed by 5 bases and 5 bases, with 12 bases remaining between them. The CDR3 DNA reads as TGTGCCAGCAGCCCGGGCTTTGCCGAGACCCAGTACTTC. Its translation is CASSPGFAETQYF.

The chain has TRBV5-6 and TRBJ1-2; no clear D gene. The V end was cut by 1 base, the J end by 8 bases, with 6 bases between. Germline assignment: CDR1 SGHDT and CDR2 YYEEEE. The CDR3 has 11 residues. DNA of the CDR3: TGTGCCAGCAGCTTGTTGGAAGGCTACACCTTC. Translated: CASSLLEGYTF.